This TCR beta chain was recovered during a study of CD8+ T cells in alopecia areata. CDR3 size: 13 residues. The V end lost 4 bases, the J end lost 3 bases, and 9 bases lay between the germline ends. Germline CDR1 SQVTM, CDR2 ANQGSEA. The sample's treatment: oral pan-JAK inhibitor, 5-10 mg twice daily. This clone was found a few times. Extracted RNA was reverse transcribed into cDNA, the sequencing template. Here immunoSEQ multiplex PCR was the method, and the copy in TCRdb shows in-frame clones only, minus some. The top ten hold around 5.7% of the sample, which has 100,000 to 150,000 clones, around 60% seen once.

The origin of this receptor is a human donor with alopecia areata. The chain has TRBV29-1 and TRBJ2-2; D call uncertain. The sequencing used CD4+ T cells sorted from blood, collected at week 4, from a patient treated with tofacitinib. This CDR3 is CSVGIPDTGELFF. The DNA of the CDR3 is TGCAGCGTTGGGATACCGGACACCGGGGAGCTGTTTTTT.